Presented here are 18 T cell receptor beta chains from one specimen sequenced in a study of a mutant IDH1 vaccine in newly diagnosed glioma. Only in-frame clones appear in the TCRdb table, and some are missing; sequencing was by immunoSEQ multiplex PCR. The data contain 23,000 or so clones, about nine tenths of them seen just once; the ten biggest clones take up 9.2%. As to time point: baseline, week 1 (first vaccination visit). Treatment of the sample: pre-vaccination baseline after standard-of-care therapy. Material: PBMCs, obtained from a glioma patient treated with radiotherapy, temozolomide or both. The receptors stem from a man in his thirties or forties with glioma.

The V call is TRBV5-4, the J call TRBJ1-1; D remains ambiguous. CDR1 and CDR2 (germline): SGHNT, YYREEE (reference sequence). The CDR3 covers 14 residues. V was pared by 0 bases and J by 2 bases, with 8 bases between. In DNA form, the CDR3 reads TGTGCCAGCAGCTTGGGACAAGTCAACACTGAAGCTTTCTTT. This gives the protein CASSLGQVNTEAFF.

The V gene is TRBV15, the J gene TRBJ1-2, with D perhaps TRBD1 (6 bases). Germline lookup yields CDR1 LNHNV and CDR2 YYDKDF (reference sequence). Trimming took 5 bases from V and 4 from J, leaving 14 bases between them. The CDR3 has 14 amino acids. CDR3 in amino acids: CATSQNRVAYGYTF. In DNA, the CDR3 is TGTGCCACCAGCCAAAACAGGGTGGCCTATGGCTACACCTTC. Complete variable domain (other parts from reference TRBV15 and TRBJ1-2): DAMVIQNPRYQVTQFGKPVTLSCSQTLNHNVMYWYQQKSSQAPKLLFHYYDKDFNNEADTPDNFQSRRPNTSFCFLDIRSPGLGDTAMYLCATSQNRVAYGYTFGSGTRLTVV.

This chain uses TRBV7-8 with TRBJ2-2; TRBD2 matches at 9 bases. Germline assignment: CDR1 SGHVS and CDR2 FQNEAQ. The CDR3 sequence is 19 residues long. The J segment lost 2 bases and the V segment lost 1 base, leaving 11 bases of the junction unmatched. The CDR3 reads CASSLESSGIIRNTGELFF. CDR3 nucleotides: TGTGCCAGCAGCTTAGAGTCTAGCGGGATTATAAGAAACACCGGGGAGCTGTTTTTT.

CDR3 protein: CSVCGIDSYNEQFF. CDR3 bases: TGCAGCGTTTGTGGGATCGACTCCTACAATGAGCAGTTCTTC. The V call is TRBV29-1, the J call TRBJ2-1; D unclear. V was shortened by 5 bases and J by 0 bases, with 11 bases between the two germline ends. The germline gives CDR1 SQVTM, CDR2 ANQGSEA. This CDR3 is built from 14 residues.

The chain links TRBV30 to TRBJ1-3; D remains unclear. The CDR3 contains 12 residues. Germline CDR1 and CDR2: GTSNPN and SVGIG (reference sequence). V was shortened by 5 bases and J by 0 bases, with 5 bases between the two germline ends. CDR3 nucleotide sequence: TGTGCCTGGGGACCCTCTGGAAACACCATATATTTT. Its protein is CAWGPSGNTIYF.

The chain has TRBV11-2 and TRBJ2-3; D unclear. CDR1 and CDR2 from the germline V gene are SGHAT and FQNNGV. The length of the CDR3 is 16 residues. V shed 2 bases and J shed 2 bases, with 14 bases lying between them. The CDR3 nucleotides are TGTGCCAGCAGCTTAAATCCAGGCATAGTCACAGATACGCAGTATTTT. Its protein is CASSLNPGIVTDTQYF. Drawing the rest from reference TRBV11-2 and TRBJ2-3, the complete variable domain is EAGVAQSPRYKIIEKRQSVAFWCNPISGHATLYWYQQILGQGPKLLIQFQNNGVVDDSQLPKDRFSAERLKGVDSTLKIQPAKLEDSAVYLCASSLNPGIVTDTQYFGPGTRLTVL.

This clone came up once. V and J are TRBV7-9 and TRBJ1-4; D is undetermined. The length of the CDR3 is 17 residues. The germline V gene has CDR1 SEHNR and CDR2 FQNEAQ (reference sequence). V shed 2 bases and J shed 1 base, with 14 bases lying between them. CDR3: CASSLNRELGTNEKLFF. Here the CDR3 DNA reads TGTGCCAGCAGCTTAAATCGGGAATTGGGAACTAATGAAAAACTGTTTTTT.

The J gene is TRBJ2-2, the V gene TRBV6-5, with D maybe TRBD1 (6 bases). The CDR3 loop spans 14 amino acids. V gave up 6 bases and J gave up 2 bases, with 10 bases separating them. Germline V CDR1 and CDR2: MNHEY, SVGAGI. DNA of the CDR3: TGTGCCAGCAGACAGGGAGCAAACACCGGGGAGCTGTTTTTT. It translates to CASRQGANTGELFF.

The chain joins TRBV5-1 to TRBJ1-3; D is undetermined. Per the germline V gene, CDR1 is SGHRS and CDR2 is YFSETQ. Between the trimmed V and J ends, which lost 0 bases and 4 bases, there was a span of 17 bases. There are 17 residues in the CDR3. The CDR3 region has the DNA TGCGCCAGCAGCTTGGCCGAGGGCATGAGAAGAGGAAACACCATATATTTT. This sequence encodes CASSLAEGMRRGNTIYF.

This rearrangement joins TRBV7-2 to TRBJ2-1, with D possibly matching TRBD2 (6 bases). The CDR3 runs 14 residues. V was clipped by 3 bases and J by 8 bases, with 14 bases between them. CDR1 SGHTA and CDR2 FQGNSA come from the germline V gene. CDR3 in amino acids: CASSFISGSDEQFF. CDR3 DNA: TGTGCCAGCAGCTTCATAAGCGGGTCTGATGAGCAGTTCTTC.

The table lists this clone with a count of one. The rearrangement links TRBV19 to TRBJ2-7; 12 positions match TRBD2. CDR1 is LNHDA and CDR2 is SQIVND in the germline V gene (reference sequence). V trimming: 3 bases; J trimming: 3 bases; junction bases outside the gene matches: 3. The CDR3 is 15 residues long. DNA for the CDR3: TGTGCCAGTAGTATGCTAGCGGGAGGGAGCTACGAGCAGTACTTC. It is translated as CASSMLAGGSYEQYF.

The V call is TRBV27, the J call TRBJ2-7, with TRBD1 matching over 10 bases. Germline CDR1 and CDR2: MNHEY and SMNVEV (reference sequence). CDR3 length equals 17 residues. J was trimmed by 7 bases and V by 6 bases; bases with no gene match: 18. In DNA form, the CDR3 reads TGTGCCAGCAGCCCATCTCCGGGACAGGGGCCCCGGAGGGAGCAGTACTTC. Residues: CASSPSPGQGPRREQYF.

The chain recombines TRBV9 with TRBJ2-7; no reliable D call. V dropped 4 bases and J dropped 0 bases, with 5 bases sitting between them. This CDR3 is 12 amino acids long. Germline CDR1 SGDLS, CDR2 YYNGEE. CDR3 in DNA: TGTGCCAGCAGCTCCCTCTCCTACGAGCAGTACTTC. As protein: CASSSLSYEQYF.

The chain carries TRBV7-9 and TRBJ2-3, with 8 bases aligning to TRBD2. V was pared by 7 bases and J by 5 bases, with 8 bases of the junction left unmatched. The CDR3 spans 14 residues. Germline V gene lookup returns CDR1 SEHNR and CDR2 FQNEAQ (reference sequence). The CDR3 DNA reads TGTGCCAGCAATCCCGGGAGGGAAGGAGATACGCAGTATTTT. Translating gives CASNPGREGDTQYF. The full variable domain, rest sourced from reference TRBV7-9 and TRBJ2-3, is DTGVSQNPRHKITKRGQNVTFRCDPISEHNRLYWYRQTLGQGPEFLTYFQNEAQLEKSRLLSDRFSAERPKGSFSTLEIQRTEQGDSAMYLCASNPGREGDTQYFGPGTRLTVL.

The V and J genes are TRBV2 and TRBJ1-1, with TRBD1 matching 9 bases. The CDR3 has 12 amino acids. Germline CDR1 is SNHLY and CDR2 is FYNNEI. V lost 5 bases and J lost 10; bases outside the gene matches: 5. The CDR3 spells CASSTGTGRAFF. Here the CDR3 DNA reads TGTGCCAGCAGTACCGGGACAGGGAGAGCTTTCTTT.

The CDR3, as DNA: TGCGCCAGCAGCCAAGATACCAGGGGAACGGGGCAGCCCCAGCATTTT. It encodes CASSQDTRGTGQPQHF. The chain combines TRBV4-1 with TRBJ1-5, with D maybe TRBD1 (6 bases). Germline assignment: CDR1 MGHRA and CDR2 YSYEKL. V shed 0 bases and J shed 7 bases, with 16 bases lying between them. This CDR3 region has 16 residues.

The chain has TRBV19 and TRBJ2-2; the D gene could be TRBD1 or TRBD2 (5 bases each). V was clipped by 5 bases and J by 1 base, with 11 bases between them. The germline gives CDR1 LNHDA, CDR2 SQIVND (reference sequence). This CDR3 comprises 15 residues. DNA for the CDR3: TGTGCCAGTAGTTCCCCGGGGCGGAACACCGGGGAGCTGTTTTTT. Encoded protein: CASSSPGRNTGELFF.

This clone was found once. The chain combines TRBV5-6 with TRBJ1-3; D is ambiguous. The CDR3 is 14 residues long. V lost 1 base and J 9 bases, leaving 14 bases between the germline ends. CDR1 and CDR2 from the germline V gene are SGHDT and YYEEEE. Here the CDR3 DNA reads TGTGCCAGCAGCTTGAGACCGAGTGTGGGCACCATATATTTT. This gives the protein CASSLRPSVGTIYF.